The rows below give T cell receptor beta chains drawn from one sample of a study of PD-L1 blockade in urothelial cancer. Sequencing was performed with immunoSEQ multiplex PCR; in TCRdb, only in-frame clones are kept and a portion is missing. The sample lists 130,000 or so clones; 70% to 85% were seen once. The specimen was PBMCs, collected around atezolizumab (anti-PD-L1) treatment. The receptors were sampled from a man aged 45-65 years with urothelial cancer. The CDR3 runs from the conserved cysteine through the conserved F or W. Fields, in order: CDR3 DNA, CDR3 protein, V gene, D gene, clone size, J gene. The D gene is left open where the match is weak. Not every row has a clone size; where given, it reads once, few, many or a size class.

DNA: TGTGCCTGGAGTTCCCCCGCAGGAACGTATACGCAGTATTTT
CDR3: CAWSSPAGTYTQYF
V: TRBV30
D: NA
size: NA
J: TRBJ2-3

DNA: TGTGCCAGTGCACCAGCAGGGATCAATCAGCCCCAGCATTTT
CDR3: CASAPAGINQPQHF
V: TRBV2
D: NA
size: NA
J: TRBJ1-5

DNA: TGTGCCAGCAGCCTAGCTACCGGGGAGCTGTTTTTT
CDR3: CASSLATGELFF
V: TRBV28
D: NA
size: NA
J: TRBJ2-2

DNA: TGTGCCAGCAGGTCCGCGGAGCAGTACTTC
CDR3: CASRSAEQYF
V: TRBV27
D: NA
size: few
J: TRBJ2-7

DNA: TGTGCCAGCAGCTACAGGGAAACCTATGGCTACACCTTC
CDR3: CASSYRETYGYTF
V: TRBV14
D: NA
size: few
J: TRBJ1-2

DNA: TGTGCCAGCAAACAGGGAGACTGGGGGTGGACCATATATTTT
CDR3: CASKQGDWGWTIYF
V: TRBV6-9
D: NA
size: NA
J: TRBJ1-3

DNA: TGTGCCAGCAGCTCCCGCGCCACCACTAGTTCGGCAGATACGCAGTATTTT
CDR3: CASSSRATTSSADTQYF
V: TRBV7-2
D: NA
size: NA
J: TRBJ2-3

DNA: TGTGCCAGTAGTATGGATGACAGGGAACCTCTCTCTGGAAACACCATATATTTT
CDR3: CASSMDDREPLSGNTIYF
V: TRBV19
D: TRBD1
size: NA
J: TRBJ1-3

DNA: TGTGCCAGCAGCATCGGACTAGCGGGAACCGGGGAGACCCAGTACTTC
CDR3: CASSIGLAGTGETQYF
V: TRBV5-8
D: TRBD2
size: NA
J: TRBJ2-5

DNA: TGTGCCAGTAGTATGGTCGCGGCCCCCGAGACCCAGTACTTC
CDR3: CASSMVAAPETQYF
V: TRBV19
D: NA
size: NA
J: TRBJ2-5

DNA: TGTGCCAGCAGCCCGGGACTGAACACAGATACGCAGTATTTT
CDR3: CASSPGLNTDTQYF
V: TRBV7-9
D: NA
size: once
J: TRBJ2-3

DNA: TGTGCCAGCACCGGACACCTCACTGGAAACACCATATATTTT
CDR3: CASTGHLTGNTIYF
V: TRBV6-5
D: NA
size: NA
J: TRBJ1-3

DNA: TGTGCCAGCAGCCCCCGGGAGGTTCAAGAGACCCAGTACTTC
CDR3: CASSPREVQETQYF
V: TRBV7-6
D: TRBD2
size: once
J: TRBJ2-5

DNA: TGCGCCAGCAGCCTGCACAGATACGAGCAGTACTTC
CDR3: CASSLHRYEQYF
V: TRBV5-1
D: NA
size: NA
J: TRBJ2-7

DNA: TGTGCCAGCAGCTTAGCGGGCCGGGACAGCTATAATTCACCCCTCCACTTT
CDR3: CASSLAGRDSYNSPLHF
V: TRBV7-8
D: TRBD1
size: NA
J: TRBJ1-6

DNA: TGTGCCTGGACCTCCTGGAGCCAAGAGACCCAGTACTTC
CDR3: CAWTSWSQETQYF
V: TRBV30
D: NA
size: NA
J: TRBJ2-5

DNA: TGTGCCTCCCTTTTGTTACAGACGGGAGGCTACACCTTC
CDR3: CASLLLQTGGYTF
V: TRBV30
D: NA
size: NA
J: TRBJ1-2

DNA: TGTGCCTGGCCTACTAGCGGGAGTGCCTACAATGAGCAGTTCTTC
CDR3: CAWPTSGSAYNEQFF
V: TRBV30
D: TRBD2
size: NA
J: TRBJ2-1

DNA: TGTGCCAGTAGTGGGTCTAGCGGGATGGCAAACTACGAGCAGTACTTC
CDR3: CASSGSSGMANYEQYF
V: TRBV19
D: TRBD2
size: NA
J: TRBJ2-7

DNA: TGTGCCAGCAGCCGCGACAGGGCCTACGAGCAGTACTTC
CDR3: CASSRDRAYEQYF
V: TRBV14
D: TRBD1
size: many
J: TRBJ2-7

DNA: TGTGCCAGCAGTTTGAGCGGAAACTCCTACGAGCAGTACTTC
CDR3: CASSLSGNSYEQYF
V: TRBV28
D: NA
size: NA
J: TRBJ2-7

DNA: TGTGCCAGCAGCCCCGATAGCGGGGGCCGTCGGTTCTTC
CDR3: CASSPDSGGRRFF
V: TRBV11-3
D: TRBD2
size: NA
J: TRBJ2-1